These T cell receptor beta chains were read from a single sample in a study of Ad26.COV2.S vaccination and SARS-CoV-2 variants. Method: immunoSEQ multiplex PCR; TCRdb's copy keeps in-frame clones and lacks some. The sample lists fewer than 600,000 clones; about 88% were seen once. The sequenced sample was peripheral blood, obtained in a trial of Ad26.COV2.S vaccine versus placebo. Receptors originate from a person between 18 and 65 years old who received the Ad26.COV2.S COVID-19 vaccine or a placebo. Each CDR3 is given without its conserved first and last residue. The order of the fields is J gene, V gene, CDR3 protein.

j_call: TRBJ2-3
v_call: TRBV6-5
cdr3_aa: ASSYSNILTDTQY

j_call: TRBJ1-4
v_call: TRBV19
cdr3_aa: ASSIQMAANEKLF

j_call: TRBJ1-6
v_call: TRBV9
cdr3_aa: ASSVTGSYNSPLH

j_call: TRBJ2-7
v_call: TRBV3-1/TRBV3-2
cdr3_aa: ASSRVGYEQY

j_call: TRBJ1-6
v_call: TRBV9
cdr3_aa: ASSRQGRTDSPLH

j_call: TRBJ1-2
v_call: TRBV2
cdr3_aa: ASNEGDYGYT

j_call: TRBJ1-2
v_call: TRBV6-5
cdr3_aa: ASRGIYGYT

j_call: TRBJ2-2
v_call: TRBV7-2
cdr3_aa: ASSLPAPSSGELF

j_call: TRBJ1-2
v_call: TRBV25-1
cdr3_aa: ASSRSRGGGYT

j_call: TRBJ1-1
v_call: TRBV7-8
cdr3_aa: ASSLVPGVTEAF

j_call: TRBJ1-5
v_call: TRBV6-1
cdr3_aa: ASSEDRGRPQPQH

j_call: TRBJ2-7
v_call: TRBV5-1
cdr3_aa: ASRGNRDSGEQY

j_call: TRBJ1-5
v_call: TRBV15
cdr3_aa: ATSSPEQGFQPQH

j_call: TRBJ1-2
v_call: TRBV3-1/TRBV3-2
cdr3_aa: ASSQDWVYT

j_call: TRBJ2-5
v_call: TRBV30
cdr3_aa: AWSVGQETQY

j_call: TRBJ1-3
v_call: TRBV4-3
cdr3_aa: ASSQASENTIY

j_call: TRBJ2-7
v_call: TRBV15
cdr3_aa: ATSREPGFSEQY